These T cell receptor beta chains were read from a single sample in a study of T cell responses to AZD1222 COVID-19 vaccine. Clones were read by immunoSEQ multiplex PCR, and TCRdb kept only the in-frame ones, dropping some. The repertoire holds 210,000 or so clones, about 94% seen once, with around 1.7% in the top ten. The material was peripheral blood, obtained 28 days after the second dose of the MenACWY control vaccine. The receptors shown here come from an adult who received the MenACWY meningococcal vaccine as a control. Each CDR3 is given with its conserved first and last residue. The order of the fields is V gene, CDR3 length, J gene, clone size, CDR3 protein. Not all rows give a size; the values are once, few, many and, for expanded clones, a class.

TRBV5-1	15	TRBJ2-7	NA	CASSAGLAVPYEQYF
TRBV19	16	TRBJ1-5	NA	CASSRRQGASNQPQHF
TRBV4-1	17	TRBJ2-7	NA	CASSQDRDASYSYEQYF
TRBV5-1	15	TRBJ2-1	NA	CASSRTSGSYNEQFF
TRBV12-5	17	TRBJ1-2	NA	CASGLVVGTDYLHGYTF
TRBV3-1/TRBV3-2	13	TRBJ2-5	NA	CASSQVPGETQYF
TRBV19	13	TRBJ1-1	NA	CASKPTGVTEAFF
TRBV29-1	11	TRBJ2-2	NA	CSVVYTGELFF
TRBV3-1/TRBV3-2	12	TRBJ1-2	NA	CASSQVENGYTF
TRBV5-4	14	TRBJ1-5	NA	CASSLDGGNQPQHF
TRBV3-1/TRBV3-2	13	TRBJ1-5	NA	CASSHTGYGPQHF
TRBV5-1	16	TRBJ1-1	NA	CASSSYRGRVIGEAFF
TRBV18	15	TRBJ1-1	NA	CASSPLASGDTEAFF
TRBV4-1	15	TRBJ1-5	NA	CASSPLTDSNQPQHF
TRBV12-3/TRBV12-4	13	TRBJ1-2	NA	CASSLGAGDGYTF
TRBV28	14	TRBJ1-2	NA	CASRLQGADYGYTF
TRBV29-1	13	TRBJ1-4	few	CSVGGTGGEKLFF
TRBV6-2/TRBV6-3	15	TRBJ2-3	NA	CASSYPRGSTDTQYF
TRBV19	13	TRBJ2-5	NA	CASRGQSQETQYF
TRBV11-2	14	TRBJ2-2	NA	CASSLVVYTGELFF